This TCR beta chain was identified in a study of blood T cell repertoires in COVID-19. Study-level information: Some COVID-19 samples were acute and others convalescent; all came from the United States, Italy and Spain. Sources were T cells, B-cell-depleted T cells, or PBMCs; the material itself was cDNA or gDNA.

Under the authors' procedure: Amplification of reference gene primers provided the estimated nucleated cell counts. Profiling relied on immunoSEQ multiplex PCR, and the TCRdb table lists in-frame clones only, not all of them. D and trimming come from the DNA, and the V and J calls and clone size come from that table. The table includes 150,000 to 200,000 clones, about 86% detected once. Trimming shortened V by 5 bases and J by 0 bases, and 14 bases separated the two germline ends. The CDR3 loop spans 16 amino acids. The V gene's germline CDR1 is LNHDA and CDR2 SQIVND (reference sequence). This chain joins TRBV19 and TRBJ1-3; possible D gene TRBD1, 5 bases. This sequence was found in a man between 45 and 60 years old with active or convalescent COVID-19. The sample taken for sequencing was peripheral blood. CDR3 coding DNA: TGTGCCAGTAGTCCAACAAGACAGAGCTCTGGAAACACCATATATTTT. Translated, it gives CASSPTRQSSGNTIYF.